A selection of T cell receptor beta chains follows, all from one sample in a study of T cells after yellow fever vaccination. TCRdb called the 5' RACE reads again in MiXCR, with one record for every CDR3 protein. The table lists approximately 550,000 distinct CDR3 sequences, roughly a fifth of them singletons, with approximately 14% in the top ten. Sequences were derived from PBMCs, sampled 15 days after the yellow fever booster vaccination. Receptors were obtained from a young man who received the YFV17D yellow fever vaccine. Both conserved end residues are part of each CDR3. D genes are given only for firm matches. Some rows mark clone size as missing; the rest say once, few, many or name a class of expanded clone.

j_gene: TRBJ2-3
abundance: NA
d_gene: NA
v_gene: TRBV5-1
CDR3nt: TGCGCCAGCAGCCACGGTTTCACAGATACGCAGTATTTT
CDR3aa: CASSHGFTDTQYF

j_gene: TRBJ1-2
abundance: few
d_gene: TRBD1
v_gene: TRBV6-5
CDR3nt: TGTGCCAGCAGTTACGACAGGGACTATGGCTACACCTTC
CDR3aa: CASSYDRDYGYTF

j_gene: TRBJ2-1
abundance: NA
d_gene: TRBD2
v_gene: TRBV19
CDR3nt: TGTGCCAGTAGTATGGTTAGCGGGAGAGGAAATGAGCAGTTCTTC
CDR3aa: CASSMVSGRGNEQFF

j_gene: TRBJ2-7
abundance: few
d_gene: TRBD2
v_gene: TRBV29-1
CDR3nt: TGCAGCGTTGAATACGGGACTAGCGTCTCCTACGAGCAGTACTTC
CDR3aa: CSVEYGTSVSYEQYF

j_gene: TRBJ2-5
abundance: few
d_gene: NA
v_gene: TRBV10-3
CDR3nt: TGTGCCATCTCCCCAGGAGCGGAGACCCAGTACTTC
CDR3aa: CAISPGAETQYF

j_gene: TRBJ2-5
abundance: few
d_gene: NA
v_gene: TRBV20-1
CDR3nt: TGCAGTGCTAGGAGCGGAGGGATCCAAGAGACCCAGTACTTC
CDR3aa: CSARSGGIQETQYF

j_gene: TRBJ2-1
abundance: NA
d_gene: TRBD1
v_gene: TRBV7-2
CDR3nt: TGTGCCAGCACCCAAAGCAGGGGGCTGGTTGAGCAGTTCTTC
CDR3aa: CASTQSRGLVEQFF

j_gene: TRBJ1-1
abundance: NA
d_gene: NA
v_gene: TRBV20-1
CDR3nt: TGCAGTGCTAGACTTCCGGAGAACACTGAAGCTTTCTTT
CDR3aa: CSARLPENTEAFF

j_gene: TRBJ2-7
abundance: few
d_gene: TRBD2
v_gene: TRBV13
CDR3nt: TGTGCCAGCAGCCGCAATAGCGGGAGCTACTACGAGCAGTACTTC
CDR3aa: CASSRNSGSYYEQYF

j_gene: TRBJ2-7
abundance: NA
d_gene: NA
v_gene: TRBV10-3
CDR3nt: TGTGCCATCACACCTGCACTGTACTTC
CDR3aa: CAITPALYF

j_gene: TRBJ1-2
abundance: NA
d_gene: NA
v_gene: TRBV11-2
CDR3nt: TGTGCCAGCAGCTTTACAGGGAAAGATGGCTACACCTTC
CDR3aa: CASSFTGKDGYTF

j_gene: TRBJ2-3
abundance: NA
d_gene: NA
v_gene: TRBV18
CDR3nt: TGTGCCAGCTCACTAACCGGGACACCTGGGACAGATACGCAGTATTTT
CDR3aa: CASSLTGTPGTDTQYF

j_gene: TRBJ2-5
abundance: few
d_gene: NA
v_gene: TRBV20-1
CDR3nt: TGCAGTGCTAGGGGACCGAACGGAAAACAAGAGACCCAGTACTTC
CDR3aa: CSARGPNGKQETQYF

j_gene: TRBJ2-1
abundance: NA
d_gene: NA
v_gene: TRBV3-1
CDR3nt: TGTGCCAGCAGCTCCCGAGCAGGTTTATTATACAATGAGCAGTTCTTC
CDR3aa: CASSSRAGLLYNEQFF

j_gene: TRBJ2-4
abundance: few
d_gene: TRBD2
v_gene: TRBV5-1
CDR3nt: TGCGCCAGCACGGATGGTAGCGGGATCGGCATTCAGTACTTC
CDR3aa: CASTDGSGIGIQYF

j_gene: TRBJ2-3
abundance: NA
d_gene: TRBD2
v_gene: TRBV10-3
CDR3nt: TGTGCCATACGTACCGGGACTAGCGGAGCCACAGATACGCAGTATTTT
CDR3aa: CAIRTGTSGATDTQYF

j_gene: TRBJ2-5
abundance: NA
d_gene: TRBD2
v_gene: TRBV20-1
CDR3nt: TGCAGTGCGCAGGGAACGGGAGGGTTGGTGGAGACCCAGTACTTC
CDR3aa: CSAQGTGGLVETQYF

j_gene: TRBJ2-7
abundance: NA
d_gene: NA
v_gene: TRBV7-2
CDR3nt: TGTGCCAGCAGCTTAGCTAACGGGCCCGGCTCCTACGAGCAGTACTTC
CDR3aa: CASSLANGPGSYEQYF

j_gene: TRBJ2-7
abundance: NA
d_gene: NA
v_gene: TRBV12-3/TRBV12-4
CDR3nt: TGTGCCAGCAGTTTTCGAAGGCGGAACGAGCAGTACTTC
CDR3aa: CASSFRRRNEQYF

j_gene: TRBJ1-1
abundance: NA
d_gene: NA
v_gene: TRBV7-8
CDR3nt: TGTGCCAGCAGCTTAAGTCTAGGGGGGCGCGGAACTGAAGCTTTCTTT
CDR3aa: CASSLSLGGRGTEAFF

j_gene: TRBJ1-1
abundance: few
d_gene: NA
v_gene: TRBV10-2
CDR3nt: TGCGCCAGCAGTGAAATCCGGGACGCCGAAGCTTTCTTT
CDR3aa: CASSEIRDAEAFF

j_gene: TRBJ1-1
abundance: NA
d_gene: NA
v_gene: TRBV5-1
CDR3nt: TGCGCCAGCAGCTTGGCCTCAGGTACCACTGAAGCTTTCTTT
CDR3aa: CASSLASGTTEAFF

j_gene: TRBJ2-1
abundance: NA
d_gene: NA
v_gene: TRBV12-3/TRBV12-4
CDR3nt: TGTGCCAGCAGTGAGGCCGGGATCCTATCCTACAATGAGCAGTTCTTC
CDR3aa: CASSEAGILSYNEQFF

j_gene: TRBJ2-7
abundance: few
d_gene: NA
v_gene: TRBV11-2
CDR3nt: TGTGCCAGCAGCTTAGCATTTTTGAGGACACCCTACGAGCAGTACTTC
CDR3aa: CASSLAFLRTPYEQYF

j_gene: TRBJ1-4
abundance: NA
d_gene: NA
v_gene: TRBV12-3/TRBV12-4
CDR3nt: TGTGCCAGCAGTTACCGGGCCACTAATGAAAAACTGTTTTTT
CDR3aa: CASSYRATNEKLFF

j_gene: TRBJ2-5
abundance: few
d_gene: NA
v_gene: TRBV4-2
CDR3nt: TGTGCCAGCAGCCAACCAAATGAAGGGGCAGGGCGGAAGGAGGAGACCCAGTACTTC
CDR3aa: CASSQPNEGAGRKEETQYF

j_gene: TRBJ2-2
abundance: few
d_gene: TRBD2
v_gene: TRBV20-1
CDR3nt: TGCAGCGGGACTAGCGATAACACCGGGGAGCTGTTTTTT
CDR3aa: CSGTSDNTGELFF

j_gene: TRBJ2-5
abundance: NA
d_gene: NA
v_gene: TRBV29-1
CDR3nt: TGCAGCGTTGCTAGTGGCAGGGCGGAGACCCAGTACTTC
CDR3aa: CSVASGRAETQYF

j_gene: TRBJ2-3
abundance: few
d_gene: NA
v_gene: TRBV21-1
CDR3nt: TGTGCCAGCAGCCTTCGAAGTCCAAATACGCAGTATTTT
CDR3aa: CASSLRSPNTQYF

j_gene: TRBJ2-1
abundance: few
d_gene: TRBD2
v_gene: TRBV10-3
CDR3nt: TGTGCCATCAGCTCTAGCGGGAGCTCCTACAATGAGCAGTTCTTC
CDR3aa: CAISSSGSSYNEQFF

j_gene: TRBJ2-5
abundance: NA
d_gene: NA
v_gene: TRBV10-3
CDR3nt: TGTGCCATCACGGGGTCGGTGAGGGAGACCCAGTACTTC
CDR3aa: CAITGSVRETQYF

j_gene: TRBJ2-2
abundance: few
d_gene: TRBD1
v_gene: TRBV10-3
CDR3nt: TGTGCCGCCGGGACAGAGAACACCGGGGAGCTGTTTTTT
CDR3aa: CAAGTENTGELFF

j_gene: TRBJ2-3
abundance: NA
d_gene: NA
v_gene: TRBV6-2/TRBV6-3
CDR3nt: TGTGCCAGCAGTTACTCATTGACGGACCCCACAGATACGCAGTATTTT
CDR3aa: CASSYSLTDPTDTQYF